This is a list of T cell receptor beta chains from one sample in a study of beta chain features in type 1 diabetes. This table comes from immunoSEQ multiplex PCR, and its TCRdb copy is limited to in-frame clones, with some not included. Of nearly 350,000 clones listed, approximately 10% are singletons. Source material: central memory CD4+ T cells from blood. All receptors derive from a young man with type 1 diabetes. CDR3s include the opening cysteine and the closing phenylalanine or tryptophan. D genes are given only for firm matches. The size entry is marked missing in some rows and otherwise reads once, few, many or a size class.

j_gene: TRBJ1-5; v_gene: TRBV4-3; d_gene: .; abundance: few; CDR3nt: TGCGCCAGCAGCCAAGATACAGGCAGGGAGTGGCCCCAGCATTTT; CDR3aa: CASSQDTGREWPQHF
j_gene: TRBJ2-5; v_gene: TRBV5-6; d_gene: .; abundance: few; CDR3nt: TGTGCCAGCAACTTCCAAGAGACCCAGTACTTC; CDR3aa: CASNFQETQYF
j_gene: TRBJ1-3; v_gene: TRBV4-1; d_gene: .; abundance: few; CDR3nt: TGCGCCAGCAGCCAAGAGAATTTGTCACAGACCTCTGGAAACACCATATATTTT; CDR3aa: CASSQENLSQTSGNTIYF
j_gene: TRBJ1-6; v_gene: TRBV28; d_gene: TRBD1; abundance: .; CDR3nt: TGTGCCAGCACCTCGGACAGGGACTTAAACTTT; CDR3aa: CASTSDRDLNF
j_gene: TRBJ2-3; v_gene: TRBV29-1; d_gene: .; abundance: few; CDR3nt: TGCAGCGTGGCAGTAAGCACAGATACGCAGTATTTT; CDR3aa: CSVAVSTDTQYF
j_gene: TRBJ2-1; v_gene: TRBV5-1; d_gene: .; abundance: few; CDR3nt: TGCGCCAGCAGCTTGGACGGGGGTTCCTACAATGAGCAGTTCTTC; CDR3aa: CASSLDGGSYNEQFF
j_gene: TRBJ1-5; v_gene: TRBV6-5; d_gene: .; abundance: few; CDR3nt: TGTGCCAGCAGTTACTCGGGGGAGGGCAATCAGCCCCAGCATTTT; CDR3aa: CASSYSGEGNQPQHF
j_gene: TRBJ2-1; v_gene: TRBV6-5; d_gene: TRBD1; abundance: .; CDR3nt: TGTGCCAGCAGTTCACAGGGGAGTGAGCAGTTCTTC; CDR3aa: CASSSQGSEQFF
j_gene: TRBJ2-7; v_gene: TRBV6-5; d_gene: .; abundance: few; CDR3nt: TGTGCCAGCAGTTACTCACGGGGCGCGTACGAGCAGTACTTC; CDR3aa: CASSYSRGAYEQYF
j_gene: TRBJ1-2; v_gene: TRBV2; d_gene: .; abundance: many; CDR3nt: TGTGCCAGCAGGCCCTTTGGGGTCTATGGCTACACCTTC; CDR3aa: CASRPFGVYGYTF
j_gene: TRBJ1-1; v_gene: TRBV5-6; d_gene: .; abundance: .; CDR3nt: TGTGCCAGCAGGTTGCGGGGCACTGAAGCTTTCTTT; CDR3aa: CASRLRGTEAFF
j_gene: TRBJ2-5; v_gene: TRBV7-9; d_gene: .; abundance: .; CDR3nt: TGTGCCAGCAGCTTCTTACCAACGGGACTGCTCCAAGAGACCCAGTACTTC; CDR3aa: CASSFLPTGLLQETQYF
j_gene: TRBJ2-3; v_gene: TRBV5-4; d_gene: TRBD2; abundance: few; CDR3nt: TGTGCCAGCAGCTTGAGGGCAGCGGGGGGCTCGAGCACAGATACGCAGTATTTT; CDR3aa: CASSLRAAGGSSTDTQYF
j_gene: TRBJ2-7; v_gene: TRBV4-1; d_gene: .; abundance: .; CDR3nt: TGCGCCAGCAGCCAAGATCGGGGCCCCTACGAGCAGTACTTC; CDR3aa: CASSQDRGPYEQYF
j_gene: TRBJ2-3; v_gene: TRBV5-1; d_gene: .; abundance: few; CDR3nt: TGCGCCAGCAGGACAGCACCCGGCGGGACAGATACGCAGTATTTT; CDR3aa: CASRTAPGGTDTQYF
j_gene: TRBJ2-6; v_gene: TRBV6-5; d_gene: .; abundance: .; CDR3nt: TGTGCCAGCAGTTACGGTGGGGCCAACGTCCTGACTTTC; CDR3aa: CASSYGGANVLTF
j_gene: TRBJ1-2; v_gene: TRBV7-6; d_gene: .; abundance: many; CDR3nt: TGTGCCAGCAGCTTAGAGGTAGACTATGGCTACACCTTC; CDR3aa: CASSLEVDYGYTF
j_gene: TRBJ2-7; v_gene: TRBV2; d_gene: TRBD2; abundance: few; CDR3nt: TGTGCCAGCAGTGAAGAGATAGCGGGGAACTACGAGCAGTACTTC; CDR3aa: CASSEEIAGNYEQYF
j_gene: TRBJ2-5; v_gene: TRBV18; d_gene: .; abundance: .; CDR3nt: TGTGCCAGCTCACCGGGCCAAGAAGAGACCCAGTACTTC; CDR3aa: CASSPGQEETQYF
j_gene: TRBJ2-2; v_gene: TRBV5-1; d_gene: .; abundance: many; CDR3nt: TGCGCCAGCAGCTTGGCCATGGGAAATACCGGGGAGCTGTTTTTT; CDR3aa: CASSLAMGNTGELFF
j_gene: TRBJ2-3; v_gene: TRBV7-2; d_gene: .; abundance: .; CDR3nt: TGTGCCAGCAGCTTAGCCCACACAGATACGCAGTATTTT; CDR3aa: CASSLAHTDTQYF
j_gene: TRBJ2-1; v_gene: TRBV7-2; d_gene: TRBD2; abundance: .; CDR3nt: TGTGCCAGCAGCTTAGGTTCTAGCGGTCGCAATGAGCAGTTCTTC; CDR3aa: CASSLGSSGRNEQFF
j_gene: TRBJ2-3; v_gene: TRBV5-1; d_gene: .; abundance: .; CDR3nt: TGCGCCAGCAGCCCCGACTCTCGAACGGGCACAGATACGCAGTATTTT; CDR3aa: CASSPDSRTGTDTQYF
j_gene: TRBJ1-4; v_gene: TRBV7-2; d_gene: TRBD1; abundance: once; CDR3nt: TGTGCCAGCAGCTCGGACAGGGGAGACGAAAAACTGTTTTTT; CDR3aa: CASSSDRGDEKLFF
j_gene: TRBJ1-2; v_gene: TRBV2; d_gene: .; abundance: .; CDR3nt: TGTGCCAGCAGTGGGCAGGGCTATGGCTACACCTTC; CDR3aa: CASSGQGYGYTF
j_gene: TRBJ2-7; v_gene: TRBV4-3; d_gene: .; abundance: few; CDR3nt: TGCGCCAGCAGCCAAGATCCTACAGGTTGGACCTCCTACGAGCAGTACTTC; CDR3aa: CASSQDPTGWTSYEQYF
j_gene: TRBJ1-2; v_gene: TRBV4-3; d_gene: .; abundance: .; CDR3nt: TGCGCCAGCAGCCAACCCGATGGGGGAGCGCTTGATGGCTACACCTTC; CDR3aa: CASSQPDGGALDGYTF
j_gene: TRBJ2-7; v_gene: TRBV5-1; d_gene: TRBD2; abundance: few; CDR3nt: TGCGCCAGCAGCTACGCGGGGGGGCGCTACGAGCAGTACTTC; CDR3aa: CASSYAGGRYEQYF
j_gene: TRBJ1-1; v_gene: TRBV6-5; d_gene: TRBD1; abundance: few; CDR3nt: TGTGCCAGCAGCCTATCAAGGACAGGGAGCACTGAAGCTTTCTTT; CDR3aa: CASSLSRTGSTEAFF
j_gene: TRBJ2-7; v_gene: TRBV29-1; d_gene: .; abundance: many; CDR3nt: TGCAGCGTTGTTATGTCAGGGGTCTACGAGCAGTACTTC; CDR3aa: CSVVMSGVYEQYF
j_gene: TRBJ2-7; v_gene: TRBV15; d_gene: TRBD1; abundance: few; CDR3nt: TGTGCCACCAGCAGGGGACAGGGCCTGCTCTCCTACGAGCAGTACTTC; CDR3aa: CATSRGQGLLSYEQYF
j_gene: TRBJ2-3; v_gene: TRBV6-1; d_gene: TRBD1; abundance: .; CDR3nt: TGTGCCAGCAGTGAACAGGGGGGCACAGATACGCAGTATTTT; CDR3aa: CASSEQGGTDTQYF
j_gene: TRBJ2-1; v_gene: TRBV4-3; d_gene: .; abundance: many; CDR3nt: TGCGCCAGCAGCCGTACCGGACTGAGCAATGAGCAGTTCTTC; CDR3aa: CASSRTGLSNEQFF
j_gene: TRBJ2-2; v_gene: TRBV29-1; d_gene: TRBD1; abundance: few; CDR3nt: TGCAGCTTTCGACAGGGTTCGGACACCGGGGAGCTGTTTTTT; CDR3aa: CSFRQGSDTGELFF
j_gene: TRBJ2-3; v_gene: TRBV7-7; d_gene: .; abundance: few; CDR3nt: TGTGCCAGCAGCCCCGGGACTGCCGGTCTGGGTACGCAGTATTTT; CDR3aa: CASSPGTAGLGTQYF
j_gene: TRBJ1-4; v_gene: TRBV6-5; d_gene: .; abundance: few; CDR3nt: TGTGCCAGCAGCAAGGGTTTAACTAATGAAAAACTGTTTTTT; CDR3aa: CASSKGLTNEKLFF
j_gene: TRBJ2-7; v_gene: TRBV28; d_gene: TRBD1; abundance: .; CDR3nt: TGTGCCAGCAGTATGGGGACAGGGGGCCGCGAGCAGTACTTC; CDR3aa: CASSMGTGGREQYF
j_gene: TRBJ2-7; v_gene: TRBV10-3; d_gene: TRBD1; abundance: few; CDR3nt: TGTGCCTCGAAGGACAGGGGTGAGGAGCAGTACTTC; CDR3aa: CASKDRGEEQYF
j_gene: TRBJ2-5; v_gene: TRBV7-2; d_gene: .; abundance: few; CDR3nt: TGTGCCAGCAGCTTAGGAGGGGGGTCCGAGACCCAGTACTTC; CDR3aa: CASSLGGGSETQYF
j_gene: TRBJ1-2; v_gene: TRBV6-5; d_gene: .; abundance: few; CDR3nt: TGTGCCAGCAGTTACGGAGGGGGGAACTTCTATGGCTACACCTTC; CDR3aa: CASSYGGGNFYGYTF
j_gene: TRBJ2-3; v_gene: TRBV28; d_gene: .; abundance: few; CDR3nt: TGTGCCAGCAGTTTCCGGGGGCTCGATACGCAGTATTTT; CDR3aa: CASSFRGLDTQYF
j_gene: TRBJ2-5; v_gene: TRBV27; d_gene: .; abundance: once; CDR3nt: TGTGCCAGCAGTGCAGCCGGAGGGACCCAGTACTTC; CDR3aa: CASSAAGGTQYF
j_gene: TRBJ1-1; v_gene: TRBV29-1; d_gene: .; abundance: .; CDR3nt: TGCAGCGTGGAAATCAGCATTTACACTGAAGCTTTCTTT; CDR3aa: CSVEISIYTEAFF
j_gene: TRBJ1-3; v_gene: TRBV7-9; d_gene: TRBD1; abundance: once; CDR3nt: TGTGCCAGCAGCCGTCAGAGACAGGGTTTCTCTGGAAACACCATATATTTT; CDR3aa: CASSRQRQGFSGNTIYF
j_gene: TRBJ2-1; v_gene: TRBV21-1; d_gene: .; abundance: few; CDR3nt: TGTGCCAGCAGCCCACCAGAGACGGCAGTCGGCTCTCACAATGAGCAGTTCTTC; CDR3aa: CASSPPETAVGSHNEQFF
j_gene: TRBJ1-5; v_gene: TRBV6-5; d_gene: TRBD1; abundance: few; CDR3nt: TGTGCCAGCAGTTCTAAGGGGGCTCCCAATCAGCCCCAGCATTTT; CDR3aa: CASSSKGAPNQPQHF
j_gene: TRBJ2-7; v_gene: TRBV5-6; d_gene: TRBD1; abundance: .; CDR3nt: TGTGCCAGCAGCTACGGACAGGGAACCAACGAGCAGTACTTC; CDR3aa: CASSYGQGTNEQYF
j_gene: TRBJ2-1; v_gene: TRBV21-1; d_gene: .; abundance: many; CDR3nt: TGTGCCAGCAGCAAAGCGCCCGGGAGGTCCAATGAGCAGTTCTTC; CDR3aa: CASSKAPGRSNEQFF
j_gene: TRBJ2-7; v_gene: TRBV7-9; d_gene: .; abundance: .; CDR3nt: TGTGCCAGCAGCTTCGGACTACCTTCGGACGAGCAGTACTTC; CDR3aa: CASSFGLPSDEQYF
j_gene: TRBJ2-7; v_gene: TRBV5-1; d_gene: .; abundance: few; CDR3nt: TGCGCCAGCAGCGTGGAGGTGGGCCACGAGCAGTACTTC; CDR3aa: CASSVEVGHEQYF
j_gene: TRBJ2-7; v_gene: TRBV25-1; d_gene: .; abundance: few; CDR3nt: TGTGCCAGCAGTGAATTCTCGGGTACAGGGACGAGAGGGCAGTACTTC; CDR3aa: CASSEFSGTGTRGQYF
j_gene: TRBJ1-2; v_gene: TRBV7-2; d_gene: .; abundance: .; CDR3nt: TGTGCCAGCAGCTTAGTGGACAGTGGATATGGCTACACCTTC; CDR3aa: CASSLVDSGYGYTF
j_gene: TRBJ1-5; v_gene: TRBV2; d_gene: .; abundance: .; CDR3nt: TGTGCCAGCAGTGGACAGGCTAATAGCAATCAGCCCCAGCATTTT; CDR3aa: CASSGQANSNQPQHF